These 31 T cell receptor beta chains came from one sample sequenced in a study of T cell repertoires in cytomegalovirus infection. TCRdb reanalysed the reads using MiXCR and keeps one entry per CDR3 protein. The table records some 150,000 distinct CDR3 sequences, 6.5% of them present only once. Specimen: PBMCs. The receptor source for this set is a human donor in good health (CMV status not recorded). Some clones in this sample may be carry-over from other donors' samples.

This clonotype occurred many times. V gene TRBV7-2 combines with J gene TRBJ2-2; 7 positions agree with TRBD1. The CDR3 runs to 15 residues. The trim removed 5 bases at V and 1 base at J, leaving 4 bases unmatched. Germline CDR1 is SGHTA and CDR2 is FQGNSA. The CDR3 sequence is CASSPRTGNTGELFF. In DNA, the CDR3 is TGTGCCAGCAGCCCCCGGACAGGGAACACCGGGGAGCTGTTTTTT.

This clonotype was observed at least ten times. This sequence joins TRBV12-3 or TRBV12-4 and TRBJ1-4; no reliable D call. The CDR3 has 13 amino acids. Trimming removed 3 bases at V and 5 bases at J, with 7 bases between. The CDR3 here is CASSFTGNEKLFF. In DNA form, the CDR3 reads TGTGCCAGCAGTTTTACCGGGAATGAAAAACTGTTTTTT.

This clonotype was counted at least ten times. V gene TRBV29-1 combines with J gene TRBJ1-2; D perhaps matches TRBD1 (5 bases). Per germline, CDR1 SQVTM and CDR2 ANQGSEA. The CDR3 extends over 13 amino acids. Trimming left V 0 bases short and J 8 bases short, with 13 bases between. Here the CDR3 DNA reads TGCAGCGTTGAAGAGGGGCAGGGAAGAGGCTACACCTTC. As protein: CSVEEGQGRGYTF. Looking up the rest from reference TRBV29-1 and TRBJ1-2 gives the full variable domain: SAVISQKPSRDICQRGTSLTIQCQVDSQVTMMFWYRQQPGQSLTLIATANQGSEATYESGFVIDKFPISRPNLTFSTLTVSNMSPEDSSIYLCSVEEGQGRGYTFGSGTRLTVV.

The chain recombines TRBV25-1 with TRBJ1-2; 8 bases line up with TRBD1. Trimming at V came to 5 bases and at J to 2 bases, leaving 4 bases not matched to a gene. Germline lookup yields CDR1 MGHDK and CDR2 SYGVNS. This CDR3 contains 14 residues. This chain's CDR3 is CASSPQGANYGYTF. In DNA, the CDR3 is TGTGCCAGCAGTCCCCAGGGGGCGAACTATGGCTACACCTTC.

This clonotype came up many times. The genes are TRBV20-1 and TRBJ2-7, with 9 nucleotides matching TRBD1. Per the germline V gene, CDR1 is DFQATT and CDR2 is SNEGSKA (reference sequence). The CDR3 extends over 14 amino acids. Losses at the gene ends were 5 bases for V and 5 bases for J; bases not matched to a gene: 10. This CDR3 is CSAGGPGQGDEQYF. CDR3 in DNA: TGCAGTGCTGGGGGACCGGGACAGGGTGACGAGCAGTACTTC.

This clonotype was recorded at least ten times. V usage is TRBV15 and J usage is TRBJ1-2; tentative D call: TRBD1 (5 bases). Trimming cost V 5 bases and J 0 bases, with 13 bases left between them. This CDR3 spans 15 amino acids. Germline V gene sequence: CDR1 LNHNV, CDR2 YYDKDF (reference sequence). The CDR3 protein is CATSPVGTANYGYTF. CDR3 bases: TGTGCCACCAGCCCGGTAGGGACCGCTAACTATGGCTACACCTTC.

The V and J genes are TRBV25-1 and TRBJ2-5; D remains unclear. CDR3 length: 12 residues. CDR1 is MGHDK and CDR2 is SYGVNS in the germline V gene. Trimming removed 5 bases from V and 7 bases from J, with 11 bases in between. CDR3 protein: CASSLEYGTQYF. The CDR3 nucleotides read TGTGCCAGCAGTCTTGAGTATGGGACCCAGTACTTC.

This clonotype was seen only a few times. The V call is TRBV7-2, the J call TRBJ1-2; D gene unclear. Germline CDR1 reads SGHTA; CDR2 reads FQGNSA. CDR3 length: 15 amino acids. V was cut by 1 base and J by 4 bases, with 13 bases left in between. The CDR3 nucleotides read TGTGCCAGCAGCTTAGAATCCGGTGTCGGCTATGGCTACACCTTC. This encodes CASSLESGVGYGYTF.

This chain joins TRBV11-2 and TRBJ2-5, with no clear D. CDR3 size: 14 residues. V dropped 1 base and J dropped 1 base, with 7 bases sitting between them. CDR1 and CDR2 from the germline V gene are SGHAT and FQNNGV. This CDR3 is CASSLGRSQETQYF. CDR3 bases: TGTGCCAGCAGCTTAGGACGAAGCCAAGAGACCCAGTACTTC.

This clonotype was seen repeatedly, ten times or more. This chain joins TRBV7-8 and TRBJ1-1; D is possibly TRBD1 (5 bases). With 1 base removed from V and 1 base from J, the gap between germline ends came to 13 bases. The germline gives CDR1 SGHVS, CDR2 FQNEAQ. The CDR3 loop spans 16 amino acids. The CDR3 DNA reads TGTGCCAGCAGCTTAGAAGTAGACAGTCCGAACACTGAAGCTTTCTTT. It codes for CASSLEVDSPNTEAFF.

This clonotype showed up many times. V usage is TRBV6-1 and J usage is TRBJ1-5; no reliable D call. The CDR3 extends over 14 amino acids. From germline, CDR1 is MNHNS and CDR2 SASEGT. Trimming shortened V by 2 bases and J by 7 bases, and 12 bases separated the two germline ends. The CDR3 reads CASSEMGNGQPQHF. CDR3 nucleotides: TGTGCCAGCAGTGAAATGGGGAACGGGCAGCCCCAGCATTTT.

This clonotype was seen at least ten times. V is TRBV6-2 or TRBV6-3 and J is TRBJ2-4; TRBD2 agrees at 9 bases. The CDR3 sequence is 16 residues long. V dropped 8 bases and J dropped 2; count of bases not matched to a gene: 10. Germline loops: CDR1 MNHEY, CDR2 SVGEGT. CDR3 bases: TGTGCCAGCGCGGGGGGGATCTTAGCGACCAAAAACATTCAGTACTTC. Translation: CASAGGILATKNIQYF.

This clonotype was seen ten or more times. V is TRBV11-2 and J is TRBJ1-2, with 8 bases that match TRBD1. From germline, CDR1 is SGHAT and CDR2 FQNNGV. The CDR3 has 12 residues. Trimming cost V 6 bases and J 7 bases; bases outside gene matches: 4. CDR3 nucleotide sequence: TGTGCCAGCAGTCAGGGGGCGAGTGGCTACACCTTC. Translation gives CASSQGASGYTF.

This clonotype showed up many times. This chain uses TRBV27 with TRBJ1-2; TRBD1 is a possible D gene (6 bases). Trimming left V 5 bases short and J 0 bases short, with 19 bases between. Germline CDR1 reads MNHEY; CDR2 reads SMNVEV (reference sequence). CDR3 size: 17 residues. The CDR3 coding sequence is TGTGCCAGCAGTCCTAAGGGGGTGGGCATCGCTAACTATGGCTACACCTTC. Its translation: CASSPKGVGIANYGYTF.

This clonotype was counted at least ten times. The rearrangement joins TRBV6-5 to TRBJ2-2, with D maybe TRBD2 (6 bases). Trimming left V 5 bases short and J 6 bases short, with 16 bases between. Germline V gene lookup returns CDR1 MNHEY and CDR2 SVGAGI. The CDR3 length is 15 residues. The CDR3 loop is CASSRRDFGSGELFF. CDR3 nucleotides: TGTGCCAGCAGTCGGCGGGACTTTGGGTCCGGGGAGCTGTTTTTT.

This clonotype was observed a few times. This chain connects TRBV11-2 to TRBJ1-1; 9 bases are shared with TRBD1. Germline loops: CDR1 SGHAT, CDR2 FQNNGV. The CDR3 covers 15 residues. With 6 bases clipped from V and 0 bases from J, the junction kept 5 bases outside the gene matches. CDR3: CASRRRTGVNTEAFF. The CDR3 DNA reads TGTGCCAGCAGACGTAGGACAGGGGTGAACACTGAAGCTTTCTTT.

Ten or more counts support this clonotype. This sequence joins TRBV5-5 and TRBJ2-2; perhaps TRBD2 as D (6 bases). CDR1 is SGHKS and CDR2 is YYEKEE in the germline V gene (reference sequence). The CDR3 length is 16 residues. Between the trimmed V and J ends, which lost 4 bases and 5 bases, there was a span of 18 bases. The CDR3 DNA sequence: TGTGCCAGCAGCGGATCGTTGCGGGGCGGGACCGGGGAGCTGTTTTTT. Protein: CASSGSLRGGTGELFF.

This clonotype has a handful of counts. The V gene is TRBV5-6, the J gene TRBJ2-7; D is unresolved. Germline CDR1 and CDR2: SGHDT and YYEEEE. V gave up 0 bases and J gave up 3 bases, with 10 bases separating them. The CDR3 is 14 amino acids. In DNA form, the CDR3 reads TGTGCCAGCAGCTTGGATCGCAGGAACTACGAGCAGTACTTC. The encoded protein is CASSLDRRNYEQYF.

This clonotype has at least ten counts. The chain combines TRBV7-2 with TRBJ1-2, with unresolved D. Trimming stripped 3 bases from V and 1 base from J, with 6 bases between. CDR1 and CDR2 from the germline V gene are SGHTA and FQGNSA. CDR3 length: 13 residues. CDR3 DNA sequence: TGTGCCAGCAGCTTGAGCCTTAACTATGGCTACACCTTC. This encodes CASSLSLNYGYTF.

The chain employs TRBV15 and TRBJ2-3; 7 bases are shared with TRBD1. This CDR3 region has 16 residues. Germline V lookup: CDR1 LNHNV, CDR2 YYDKDF (reference sequence). J was trimmed by 4 bases and V by 1 base; bases with no gene match: 8. CDR3 loop: CATSRGQGVNADTQYF. The CDR3 coding sequence is TGTGCCACCAGCAGAGGCCAGGGGGTTAACGCAGATACGCAGTATTTT.

V is TRBV29-1 and J is TRBJ2-7; D is unresolved. Germline V gene lookup returns CDR1 SQVTM and CDR2 ANQGSEA. V was cut by 6 bases and J by 3 bases, with 15 bases left in between. The CDR3 totals 13 residues. Here the CDR3 DNA reads TGCAGCGTAGCCGGTTTCGGAGACTACGAGCAGTACTTC. Protein: CSVAGFGDYEQYF.

This clonotype appeared many times. V is TRBV7-2 and J is TRBJ2-3; D is unresolved. The V end was cut by 2 bases, the J end by 4 bases, with 13 bases between. The CDR3 runs to 15 residues. Germline V gene lookup returns CDR1 SGHTA and CDR2 FQGNSA. In nucleotides, the CDR3 is TGTGCCAGCAGCTTATCCGGTCTGATCGCAGATACGCAGTATTTT. Protein product: CASSLSGLIADTQYF.

The chain carries TRBV19 and TRBJ1-1; D uncertain. The CDR3 sequence is 11 residues long. Per germline, CDR1 LNHDA and CDR2 SQIVND (reference sequence). Trimming cost V 10 bases and J 1 base, with 7 bases left between them. CDR3 in amino acids: CATRKNTEAFF. In DNA form, the CDR3 reads TGTGCCACCCGCAAGAACACTGAAGCTTTCTTT.

V is TRBV20-1 and J is TRBJ1-4; D might be TRBD1 (5 bases). The CDR3 is made up of 15 amino acids. Germline V gene data show CDR1 as DFQATT and CDR2 as SNEGSKA (reference sequence). Trimming cost V 0 bases and J 8 bases, with 16 bases left between them. The CDR3 DNA reads as TGCAGTGCTAGAGATCCCGGAGGGTCAGGGGAAAAACTGTTTTTT. This sequence encodes CSARDPGGSGEKLFF.

In its sample, this clonotype was seen many times. V is TRBV28 and J is TRBJ1-5; tentatively, D is TRBD1 (6 bases). V lost 3 bases, J lost 0 bases, and 15 bases lay in between. Germline V lookup: CDR1 MDHEN, CDR2 SYDVKM. The length of the CDR3 is 17 residues. For the CDR3, the DNA is TGTGCCAGCAGTTTTCTCCTCGGGACATATAGCAATCAGCCCCAGCATTTT. It is translated as CASSFLLGTYSNQPQHF. Based on the CDR3 plus reference TRBV28 and TRBJ1-5, the full variable domain is DVKVTQSSRYLVKRTGEKVFLECVQDMDHENMFWYRQDPGLGLRLIYFSYDVKMKEKGDIPEGYSVSREKKERFSLILESASTNQTSMYLCASSFLLGTYSNQPQHFGDGTRLSIL.

This clonotype appeared a few times. The rearrangement links TRBV29-1 to TRBJ1-1, with 9 bases identical to TRBD1. Trimming took 6 bases from V and 9 from J; bases not matched to a gene: 2. The CDR3 is 10 amino acids. Germline V lookup: CDR1 SQVTM, CDR2 ANQGSEA. The chain's CDR3 is CSVTGGKAFF. The DNA of the CDR3 is TGCAGCGTAACAGGGGGCAAAGCTTTCTTT.

This clonotype was recorded many times. J is TRBJ2-2 and V is TRBV7-2; D uncertain. The V gene lost 1 base and the J gene lost 6 bases, with 9 bases spanning the gap. Germline CDR1 and CDR2: SGHTA and FQGNSA. This CDR3 is built from 14 residues. CDR3 DNA: TGTGCCAGCAGCTTAGTTACATCTTCCGGGGAGCTGTTTTTT. This translates into CASSLVTSSGELFF.

This clonotype was seen only a few times. Here the CDR3 reads CASSGDRTHTRGEQFF. For the CDR3, the DNA is TGTGCCAGCAGTGGCGACCGGACCCACACTAGGGGTGAGCAGTTCTTC. The chain links TRBV27 to TRBJ2-1; tentatively, D is TRBD1 or TRBD2 (5 bases each). Germline V gene lookup returns CDR1 MNHEY and CDR2 SMNVEV (reference sequence). With 5 bases removed from V and 9 bases from J, the gap between germline ends came to 23 bases. The CDR3 consists of 16 residues.

This clonotype has at least ten counts. The DNA of the CDR3 is TGCAGTGCTAGAGCACTAGCGGGGGGCCCCTACAATGAGCAGTTCTTC. This codes for CSARALAGGPYNEQFF. This sequence joins TRBV20-1 and TRBJ2-1; 12 nucleotides align to TRBD2. There are 16 residues in the CDR3. CDR1 is DFQATT and CDR2 is SNEGSKA in the germline V gene (reference sequence). V trimming: 1 base; J trimming: 2 bases; junction bases outside the gene matches: 3.

This clonotype was detected a few times. The chain carries TRBV6-8 and TRBJ2-3; D might be TRBD1 (6 bases). Germline V CDR1 and CDR2: MNHGY, SAAAGT. V lost 6 bases to trimming and J lost 3 bases, with 16 bases between them. CDR3 size: 15 residues. CDR3 loop: CASRSPTGQTDTQYF. The CDR3 DNA reads as TGTGCCAGCAGATCACCGACAGGTCAAACAGATACGCAGTATTTT.

The sample holds many counts of this clonotype. The chain carries TRBV11-2 and TRBJ2-3; D unresolved. Germline V CDR1 and CDR2: SGHAT, FQNNGV. V dropped 2 bases and J dropped 3 bases, with 3 bases sitting between them. The length of the CDR3 is 12 residues. The CDR3 region has the DNA TGTGCCAGCAGCTTATTTACAGATACGCAGTATTTT. Translation gives CASSLFTDTQYF. The full variable domain, with the rest looked up from reference TRBV11-2 and TRBJ2-3, is EAGVAQSPRYKIIEKRQSVAFWCNPISGHATLYWYQQILGQGPKLLIQFQNNGVVDDSQLPKDRFSAERLKGVDSTLKIQPAKLEDSAVYLCASSLFTDTQYFGPGTRLTVL.